This TCR beta chain stems from a study of cytomegalovirus exposure and HLA in healthy donors. Overall study results and limits: The study labeled more than 150 TCR beta chains cytomegalovirus-associated.

Assay: immunoSEQ multiplex PCR; the TCRdb copy retains only in-frame clones and omits some. The sample carries 250,000 to 350,000 clones, over 75% recorded once. Worth noting for this clone: Its antigen remains unknown.

The CDR3 runs to 14 residues. The germline V gene encodes CDR1 LGHNA and CDR2 YSLEER. With 0 bases removed from V and 3 bases from J, the gap between germline ends came to 8 bases. The genes are TRBV4-3 and TRBJ1-2; D gene ambiguous. The source of this sequence is a woman aged 18-29 years in good health and CMV-seronegative. The sequenced material came from PBMCs. The CDR3: CASSQESPYYGYTF. As DNA, the CDR3 is TGCGCCAGCAGCCAAGAATCTCCTTACTATGGCTACACCTTC.